This T cell receptor (beta chain) was sequenced in a study of cytomegalovirus exposure and HLA in healthy donors. Findings and limits, study-wide: It was about 150 TCR beta chains that were listed as cytomegalovirus-associated. Most observed TCR sequences were rare, whereas some public TCRs were detected in many donors.

This table comes from immunoSEQ multiplex PCR, and its TCRdb copy is limited to in-frame clones, with some not included. The top ten hold just over 3% of the sample, which has about 260,000 clones, around 91% seen once. The donors were in the approximately 120-subject validation cohort, distinct from the approximately 700-subject first cohort. Worth noting for this clone: Its antigen is not identified.

The sample comprised PBMCs. This sequence was found in a woman between 25 and 40 years old in good health and CMV-seronegative.

CDR3 sequence reads: CASSEYWAEAVDNEQFF. CDR3 bases: TGTGCCAGCAGTGAATATTGGGCCGAAGCAGTGGACAATGAGCAGTTCTTC. This rearrangement joins TRBV25-1 to TRBJ2-1, with D unclear. The ends were cut back, 0 bases at V and 5 bases at J, with 17 bases in the middle. CDR3 length: 17 amino acids. Per germline, CDR1 MGHDK and CDR2 SYGVNS.